The 18 T cell receptor beta chains given below trace back to one sample, sequenced in a study of Ad26.COV2.S vaccination and SARS-CoV-2 variants. Sample treatment: roughly 18 received Ad26.COV2.S at low or high dose, single or two shots; roughly five received placebo; per-sample allocation not given. The study sampled participants on day 63 after the first vaccine or placebo injection. Clones were read by immunoSEQ multiplex PCR, and TCRdb kept only the in-frame ones, dropping some. The top ten clones hold around 3.6% of a sample with about 400,000 clones, roughly 88% of them seen once. The sample here was peripheral blood, taken in a trial of Ad26.COV2.S vaccine versus placebo. These receptors came from a person between 18 and 65 years old who received the Ad26.COV2.S COVID-19 vaccine or a placebo.

V is TRBV7-2 and J is TRBJ1-1; no firm D call. The CDR3 spans 15 residues. V gave up 0 bases and J gave up 0 bases, with 8 bases separating them. CDR1 is SGHTA and CDR2 is FQGNSA in the germline V gene. The CDR3 is CASSLAPVMNTEAFF. The CDR3 region has the DNA TGTGCCAGCAGCTTAGCGCCGGTCATGAACACTGAAGCTTTCTTT.

This chain connects TRBV12-3 or TRBV12-4 to TRBJ2-3; tentatively, D is TRBD1 or TRBD2 (5 bases each). Trimming cost V 7 bases and J 7 bases, with 9 bases left between them. The CDR3 extends over 11 amino acids. The CDR3 loop is CASTRDHTQYF. CDR3 coding DNA: TGTGCCAGCACCCGGGACCATACGCAGTATTTT.

This clone was seen a single time. The chain couples TRBV5-4 to TRBJ2-1, with a weak D call TRBD2 (6 bases). Trimming pared 4 bases from V and 5 bases from J, leaving 25 bases between. Germline V CDR1 and CDR2: SGHNT, YYREEE (reference sequence). The CDR3 extends over 18 amino acids. This CDR3 reads CASSKAGTAVTLDNEQFF. In nucleotides, the CDR3 is TGTGCCAGCAGCAAAGCCGGGACTGCCGTTACCCTCGACAATGAGCAGTTCTTC.

The chain combines TRBV7-2 with TRBJ1-2, with unresolved D. This CDR3 region has 14 residues. The V gene's germline CDR1 is SGHTA and CDR2 FQGNSA. Trimming cost V 6 bases and J 4 bases, with 15 bases left between them. CDR3 coding DNA: TGTGCCAGCAGTCCCGTGACTGCAGTCTATGGCTACACCTTC. This codes for CASSPVTAVYGYTF. Drawing the rest from reference TRBV7-2 and TRBJ1-2, the complete variable domain is GAGVSQSPSNKVTEKGKDVELRCDPISGHTALYWYRQSLGQGLEFLIYFQGNSAPDKSGLPSDRFSAERTGGSVSTLTIQRTQQEDSAVYLCASSPVTAVYGYTFGSGTRLTVV.

The chain carries TRBV4-1 and TRBJ1-2; TRBD1 aligns across 9 bases. Germline CDR1 reads MGHRA; CDR2 reads YSYEKL. V was pared by 3 bases and J by 3 bases, with 5 bases of the junction left unmatched. The CDR3 is made up of 15 amino acids. CDR3 residues: CASSQGQGEDYGYTF. CDR3 DNA: TGCGCCAGCAGCCAGGGACAGGGTGAAGACTATGGCTACACCTTC.

The J gene is TRBJ1-1, the V gene TRBV28, with a tentative D call TRBD1 (5 bases). The V and J ends lost 5 bases and 5 bases respectively, with 9 bases between them. Germline assignment: CDR1 MDHEN and CDR2 SYDVKM. This CDR3 is built from 12 residues. As DNA, the CDR3 is TGTGCCAGCAGTAGGGGCGTTACTGAAGCTTTCTTT. Its translation is CASSRGVTEAFF. Full variable domain (rest looked up from reference TRBV28 and TRBJ1-1): DVKVTQSSRYLVKRTGEKVFLECVQDMDHENMFWYRQDPGLGLRLIYFSYDVKMKEKGDIPEGYSVSREKKERFSLILESASTNQTSMYLCASSRGVTEAFFGQGTRLTVV.

The CDR3 DNA reads as TGTGCCAGCAGCGTAGGAAATAGCAATCAGCCCCAGCATTTT. As protein: CASSVGNSNQPQHF. The chain carries TRBV9 and TRBJ1-5, with D unclear. Per the germline V gene, CDR1 is SGDLS and CDR2 is YYNGEE. V dropped 0 bases and J dropped 0 bases, with 4 bases sitting between them. The CDR3 is 14 residues long.

This chain connects TRBV19 to TRBJ1-2; D remains ambiguous. This CDR3 is built from 14 residues. Trimming shortened V by 4 bases and J by 2 bases, and 11 bases separated the two germline ends. Germline CDR1 and CDR2: LNHDA and SQIVND (reference sequence). In DNA form, the CDR3 reads TGTGCCAGTAGTACGGACCGAGCAAACTATGGCTACACCTTC. Protein sequence: CASSTDRANYGYTF.

V gene TRBV6-1 combines with J gene TRBJ2-3, with 8 bases matching TRBD1. The CDR3 spans 14 residues. Germline trimming cut 3 bases from V and 3 bases from J; bases unmatched to any gene: 2. The germline gives CDR1 MNHNS, CDR2 SASEGT. This CDR3 reads CASSEQGATDTQYF. The CDR3 bases are TGTGCCAGCAGTGAGCAGGGGGCAACAGATACGCAGTATTTT.

Comment on this clone: The same CDR3 can be traced to other DNA sequences in this sample. The chain recombines TRBV5-4 with TRBJ1-2; 7 positions match TRBD1. J was trimmed by 2 bases and V by 4 bases; bases with no gene match: 2. The CDR3 consists of 13 residues. Looked up from germline, CDR1 is SGHNT and CDR2 is YYREEE (reference sequence). CDR3 in amino acids: CASSLDRNYGYTF. CDR3 bases: TGTGCCAGCAGCCTGGACAGGAACTATGGCTACACCTTC.

The chain carries TRBV4-1 and TRBJ2-7; 11 positions match TRBD1. Germline CDR1 and CDR2: MGHRA and YSYEKL. Germline trimming cut 3 bases from V and 4 bases from J; bases unmatched to any gene: 8. CDR3 length: 16 amino acids. Here the CDR3 reads CASSQGEGQGVYEQYF. The CDR3 DNA sequence: TGCGCCAGCAGCCAGGGGGAGGGACAGGGGGTGTACGAGCAGTACTTC.

The chain joins TRBV24-1 to TRBJ2-2; D is undetermined. This CDR3 comprises 13 residues. Germline lookup yields CDR1 KGHDR and CDR2 SFDVKD. Trimming pared 3 bases from V and 3 bases from J, leaving 4 bases between. This CDR3 is CATSDLYTGELFF. The DNA for the CDR3 is TGTGCCACCAGTGATCTATACACCGGGGAGCTGTTTTTT.

The chain's CDR3 is CASSSAPVDSLHEQYF. The CDR3 coding sequence is TGTGCCAGCAGCTCCGCTCCCGTAGACAGTCTACACGAGCAGTACTTC. This chain joins TRBV7-2 and TRBJ2-7; possible D gene TRBD1, 5 bases. Trimming took 4 bases from V and 5 from J, leaving 21 bases between them. The CDR3 contains 16 residues. Germline-derived CDR1 and CDR2 are SGHTA and FQGNSA.

V and J are TRBV5-6 and TRBJ1-2, with 10 bases lining up with TRBD1. The junction had 11 bases not matched to a gene; V was cut back by 2 bases and J by 13 bases. Germline V gene lookup returns CDR1 SGHDT and CDR2 YYEEEE. The CDR3 loop spans 14 amino acids. The CDR3 sequence is CASSFTTGGDFRTF. As DNA, the CDR3 is TGTGCCAGCAGCTTTACGACAGGGGGCGATTTTCGCACCTTC.

The chain carries TRBV3-1 (or the pseudogene TRBV3-2) and TRBJ1-5; D might be TRBD1 (6 bases). Trimming stripped 4 bases from V and 7 bases from J, with 17 bases between. The CDR3 covers 15 residues. Germline V gene data show CDR1 as LGHDT and CDR2 as YNNKEL (reference sequence). The CDR3 DNA reads as TGTGCCAGCAGCCCCGACAGGACTGCAGGGCAGCCCCAGCATTTT. Translation: CASSPDRTAGQPQHF.

This clone was detected only once. The CDR3 reads CASSSSREDTQYF. The CDR3 DNA is TGTGCCAGCAGCTCGTCCAGGGAAGATACGCAGTATTTT. The chain joins TRBV7-2 to TRBJ2-3; D possibly corresponds to TRBD1 (5 bases). Germline CDR1 reads SGHTA; CDR2 reads FQGNSA. The ends were cut back, 4 bases at V and 5 bases at J, with 10 bases in the middle. There are 13 residues in the CDR3.

The chain is built from TRBV7-2 and TRBJ1-4; D is ambiguous. Between the trimmed V and J ends, which lost 1 base and 8 bases, there was a span of 17 bases. The germline CDR1 and CDR2 sequences are SGHTA and FQGNSA. The CDR3 has 16 amino acids. The CDR3 sequence: CASSLVSGKVEEKLFF. In DNA form, the CDR3 reads TGTGCCAGCAGCTTAGTGTCCGGGAAGGTCGAAGAAAAACTGTTTTTT.

This clone appeared a single time. V gene TRBV10-2 combines with J gene TRBJ1-3, with 9 bases fitting TRBD1. The CDR3 totals 17 residues. With V trimmed by 6 bases and J by 0 bases, 9 bases remained unmatched. CDR1 is WSHSY, CDR2 SAAADI, per germline. CDR3 sequence reads: CASRADRGKSSGNTIYF. The CDR3 nucleotides are TGCGCCAGCAGAGCGGACAGGGGCAAATCCTCTGGAAACACCATATATTTT.